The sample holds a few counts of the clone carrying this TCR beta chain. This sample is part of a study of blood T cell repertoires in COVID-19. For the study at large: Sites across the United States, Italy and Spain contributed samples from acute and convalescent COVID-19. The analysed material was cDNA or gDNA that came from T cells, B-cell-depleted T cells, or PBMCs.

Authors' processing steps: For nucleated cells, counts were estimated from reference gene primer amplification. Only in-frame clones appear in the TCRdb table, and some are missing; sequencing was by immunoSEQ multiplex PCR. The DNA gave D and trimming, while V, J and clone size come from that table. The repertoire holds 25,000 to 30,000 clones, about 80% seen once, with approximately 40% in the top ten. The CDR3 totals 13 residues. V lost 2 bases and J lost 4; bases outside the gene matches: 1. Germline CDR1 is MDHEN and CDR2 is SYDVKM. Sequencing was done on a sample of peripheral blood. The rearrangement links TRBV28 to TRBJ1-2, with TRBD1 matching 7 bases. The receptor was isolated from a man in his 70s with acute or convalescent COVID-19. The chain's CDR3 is CASSLGDSYGYTF. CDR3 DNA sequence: TGTGCCAGCAGTTTAGGGGACAGCTATGGCTACACCTTC.